The 29 T cell receptor beta chains below were found in one sample sequenced in a study of blood T cells in healthy people across ages. Next came a second PCR, run for about 7 to 12 cycles, which used a sample-barcoded 5' primer along with a J-beta primer mix. TCRdb re-analysed the 5' RACE reads in MiXCR, keeping a single row per CDR3 protein. The sample lists 1.5 million to 2 million distinct CDR3 sequences; about two fifths were seen once. Sequencing was performed on blood. All receptors come from a human donor in good health.

The gene calls are TRBV20-1 and TRBJ2-1, with D perhaps matching TRBD2 (6 bases). CDR3 length: 15 residues. The germline V and J ends were trimmed by 5 bases and 5 bases, with 19 bases remaining between them. Germline assignment: CDR1 DFQATT and CDR2 SNEGSKA (reference sequence). The CDR3 protein is CSAPRAGGANNEQFF. The CDR3 coding sequence is TGCAGTGCTCCCCGCGCTGGCGGGGCCAACAATGAGCAGTTCTTC.

This clonotype turned up a few times. The chain couples TRBV29-1 to TRBJ2-5; D gene ambiguous. The CDR3 is made up of 14 amino acids. The ends were cut back, 3 bases at V and 5 bases at J, with 16 bases in the middle. Germline V CDR1 and CDR2: SQVTM, ANQGSEA. CDR3 nucleotide sequence: TGCAGCGTTGATCTGTCAGGCGTTTGGGAGACCCAGTACTTC. Its translation is CSVDLSGVWETQYF.

The chain links TRBV7-2 to TRBJ1-5; TRBD1 matches at 7 bases. V gave up 2 bases and J gave up 4 bases; unmatched junction bases: 5. The CDR3 spans 15 residues. Germline V gives CDR1 SGHTA, CDR2 FQGNSA. The chain's CDR3 is CASSLMGQLNQPQHF. CDR3 in DNA: TGTGCCAGCAGCTTAATGGGACAGTTAAATCAGCCCCAGCATTTT.

This clonotype has just one count. The rearrangement joins TRBV4-1 to TRBJ2-2, with 11 positions matching TRBD2. Germline trimming cut 1 base from V and 4 bases from J; bases unmatched to any gene: 2. CDR1 and CDR2 from the germline V gene are MGHRA and YSYEKL. CDR3 length equals 16 residues. The chain's CDR3 is CASSQVGTSGTGELFF. CDR3 coding DNA: TGCGCCAGCAGCCAAGTTGGGACTAGCGGCACCGGGGAGCTGTTTTTT.

V usage is TRBV6-5 and J usage is TRBJ1-5; TRBD1 agrees at 7 bases. Trimming at V came to 5 bases and at J to 7 bases, leaving 11 bases not matched to a gene. CDR3 size: 15 residues. CDR1 is MNHEY, CDR2 SVGAGI, per germline. The CDR3 region has the DNA TGTGCCAGCAGTGACACGAACACAGGGGTCCAGCCCCAGCATTTT. This translates into CASSDTNTGVQPQHF.

The rearrangement links TRBV20-1 to TRBJ2-4; D might be TRBD2 (6 bases). The CDR3 is made up of 13 amino acids. Germline-derived CDR1 and CDR2 are DFQATT and SNEGSKA (reference sequence). The V and J ends lost 8 bases and 6 bases respectively, with 17 bases between them. The CDR3 loop is CSFQSGPSNIQYF. The CDR3 nucleotides read TGCAGTTTTCAGAGCGGGCCTTCAAACATTCAGTACTTC.

This rearrangement joins TRBV20-1 to TRBJ2-3; the match to TRBD2 covers 14 bases. CDR3 length: 16 amino acids. Germline V gene lookup returns CDR1 DFQATT and CDR2 SNEGSKA (reference sequence). The trim removed 4 bases at V and 2 bases at J, leaving 5 bases unmatched. The CDR3 nucleotides are TGCAGTGCTACGCGACTAGCGGGGGGGTCCACAGATACGCAGTATTTT. Translation gives CSATRLAGGSTDTQYF.

This clonotype was seen more than once but under ten times. V usage is TRBV5-1 and J usage is TRBJ1-5, with D tentatively TRBD1 (6 bases). Per germline, CDR1 SGHRS and CDR2 YFSETQ. The V gene lost 1 base and the J gene lost 2 bases, with 19 bases spanning the gap. The CDR3 covers 18 residues. Here the CDR3 DNA reads TGCGCCAGCAGCTTGTTCCCTAATTTGGAGGGGGGCAATCAGCCCCAGCATTTT. This encodes CASSLFPNLEGGNQPQHF.

This clonotype turned up a few times. The chain is built from TRBV20-1 and TRBJ2-5; D is undetermined. The germline V gene encodes CDR1 DFQATT and CDR2 SNEGSKA (reference sequence). Trimming removed 1 base from V and 2 bases from J, with 8 bases in between. This CDR3 region has 13 residues. CDR3 region: CSARGRAQETQYF. The CDR3 DNA follows: TGCAGTGCTAGAGGCCGGGCGCAAGAGACCCAGTACTTC.

This clonotype has a handful of counts. V usage is TRBV4-1 and J usage is TRBJ2-5, with TRBD2 matching 8 bases. Germline CDR1 reads MGHRA; CDR2 reads YSYEKL. Trimming removed 4 bases from V and 1 base from J; junction bases left unmatched: 8. The CDR3 sequence is 16 residues long. CDR3 sequence: CASSPRGGLLQETQYF. In nucleotides, the CDR3 is TGCGCCAGCAGCCCACGGGGGGGACTCCTCCAAGAGACCCAGTACTTC.

The genes are TRBV7-6 and TRBJ1-2; a possible D gene is TRBD1 (5 bases). V was cut by 4 bases and J by 0 bases, with 12 bases left in between. Germline values: CDR1 SGHVS, CDR2 FNYEAQ. This CDR3 is built from 15 residues. The CDR3 here is CASSSTTAANYGYTF. Written as DNA, the CDR3 is TGTGCCAGCAGCTCCACGACAGCAGCTAACTATGGCTACACCTTC.

This clonotype came up many times. The genes are TRBV6-1 and TRBJ2-6, with 7 bases that match TRBD1. In germline, CDR1 is MNHNS, CDR2 SASEGT. The junction had 10 bases not matched to a gene; V was cut back by 11 bases and J by 3 bases. This CDR3 comprises 15 residues. CDR3 sequence: CAQGDIFLGANVLTF. As DNA, the CDR3 is TGTGCCCAGGGGGACATCTTCCTTGGGGCCAACGTCCTGACTTTC.

This clonotype was counted ten times or more. At one end, the junction sequence differs from germline, possibly due to a read error. This chain connects TRBV12-3 or TRBV12-4 to TRBJ2-3; 10 positions agree with TRBD2. The CDR3 is 15 residues long. CDR3 region: CASSQLAGLTDTQYF. The CDR3 DNA sequence: TGCGCCAGCAGCCAACTAGCGGGGCTCACAGATACGCAGTATTTT.

The chain joins TRBV10-3 to TRBJ1-1; D is unresolved. CDR1 is ENHRY, CDR2 SYGVKD, per germline. This CDR3 comprises 12 residues. V gave up 0 bases and J gave up 10 bases, with 9 bases separating them. The CDR3 DNA sequence: TGTGCCATCAGTGAGTCAAGGGAGGGAGCTTTCTTT. It codes for CAISESREGAFF.

The chain combines TRBV7-3 with TRBJ2-4; either TRBD1 or TRBD2 may supply D (5 bases each). CDR3 length equals 14 residues. Germline-derived CDR1 and CDR2 are SGHTA and FQGTGA. Trimming left V 3 bases short and J 13 bases short, with 19 bases between. The CDR3 loop is CASSFGALNNEQYF. For the CDR3, the DNA is TGTGCCAGCAGCTTCGGGGCACTAAACAATGAGCAGTACTTC.

The chain carries TRBV7-9 and TRBJ1-2, with TRBD1 matching over 8 bases. Trimming at V came to 1 base and at J to 4 bases, leaving 5 bases not matched to a gene. This CDR3 region has 15 residues. Germline CDR1 and CDR2: SEHNR and FQNEAQ (reference sequence). CDR3: CASSLGGTGFYGYTF. CDR3 coding DNA: TGTGCCAGCAGCTTAGGAGGGACAGGATTCTATGGCTACACCTTC.

This chain connects TRBV3-1 to TRBJ1-2; tentatively, D is TRBD1 (5 bases). CDR3 size: 12 residues. CDR1 and CDR2 (germline): LGHDT, YNNKEL (reference sequence). Trimming removed 2 bases at V and 10 bases at J, with 11 bases between. CDR3 residues: CASSQQGVAYTF. In DNA form, the CDR3 reads TGTGCCAGCAGCCAACAGGGAGTAGCCTACACCTTC.

The J gene is TRBJ2-3, the V gene TRBV6-5; 14 bases match TRBD2. J gave up 6 bases and V 2 bases, and 10 bases lay outside the gene matches. The CDR3 runs to 18 residues. Germline V CDR1 and CDR2: MNHEY, SVGAGI. The CDR3 DNA reads as TGTGCCAGCAGTTACGGACTAGCGGGGGGCCCGGTGGTGGATACGCAGTATTTT. Its protein is CASSYGLAGGPVVDTQYF.

The chain uses TRBV5-1 and TRBJ2-3, with 8 bases matching TRBD1. Germline V gives CDR1 SGHRS, CDR2 YFSETQ. The V segment lost 3 bases and the J segment 2 bases; nucleotides outside the gene matches: 5. The CDR3 is made up of 15 amino acids. CDR3 in DNA: TGCGCCAGCAGCTCAGGACAGGGTAACACAGATACGCAGTATTTT. Encoded protein: CASSSGQGNTDTQYF.

Concerning this clonotype itself: Germline and junction disagree at one end, which may indicate a read error. The J gene is TRBJ2-1, the V gene TRBV7-2; D may match TRBD1 or TRBD2 (5 bases each). Germline V gene lookup returns CDR1 SGHTA and CDR2 FQGNSA. CDR3 length equals 14 residues. The CDR3 bases are TGTGCCAGCAGCAAAGACCGGGGCGGCGATGAGCGGTTCTTC. Translation: CASSKDRGGDERFF.

The sample holds one count of this clonotype. This chain uses TRBV20-1 with TRBJ2-3; 8 bases map to TRBD1. V lost 6 bases, J lost 4 bases, and 21 bases stayed unmatched. Germline CDR1 is DFQATT and CDR2 is SNEGSKA (reference sequence). The CDR3 has 18 amino acids. In DNA form, the CDR3 reads TGCAGTGCCCCACAATTACCTGGACAGGGTAGGGGCGCAGATACGCAGTATTTT. This sequence encodes CSAPQLPGQGRGADTQYF.

The gene calls are TRBV12-3 or TRBV12-4 and TRBJ1-6, with 9 bases that match TRBD1. J lost 10 bases, V lost 5 bases, and 6 bases had no gene match. CDR3 length: 14 residues. CDR3 sequence (DNA): TGTGCCAGCAGTATTACGGGACAGGGCTCACCCCTCCACTTT. It is translated as CASSITGQGSPLHF.

The chain has TRBV9 and TRBJ2-7, with 11 bases fitting TRBD2. Trimming removed 0 bases from V and 5 bases from J; junction bases left unmatched: 7. The germline CDR1 and CDR2 sequences are SGDLS and YYNGEE. This CDR3 has 16 residues. In DNA form, the CDR3 reads TGTGCCAGCAGCGTAGATCCTAGCGGGGGGTTCCACGAGCAGTACTTC. Translating it yields CASSVDPSGGFHEQYF.

The chain carries TRBV7-2 and TRBJ2-4; D is unclear. The germline V and J ends were trimmed by 1 base and 14 bases, with 12 bases remaining between them. The germline V gene has CDR1 SGHTA and CDR2 FQGNSA. The length of the CDR3 is 12 residues. CDR3 protein: CASSLEAFRKYF. CDR3 DNA sequence: TGTGCCAGCAGCTTAGAGGCATTCAGAAAGTACTTC.

CDR3: CASSLTQGSDTQYF. CDR3 nucleotide sequence: TGTGCCAGCAGTTTGACGCAGGGGTCAGATACGCAGTATTTT. This chain connects TRBV6-2 or TRBV6-3 to TRBJ2-3; D may be TRBD1 (6 bases). Germline assignment: CDR1 MNHEY and CDR2 SVGEGT. The length of the CDR3 is 14 residues. The V gene lost 4 bases and the J gene lost 4 bases, with 12 bases spanning the gap.

The chain employs TRBV29-1 and TRBJ2-4; D unresolved. The J call may not be correct, given that the DNA end is closer to TRBJ2-7. Germline lookup yields CDR1 SQVTM and CDR2 ANQGSEA. The CDR3 is 11 amino acids. The CDR3 protein is CSAQESYEQYF. The CDR3 DNA follows: TGCAGCGCCCAGGAAAGCTACGAGCAGTACTTC.

The chain couples TRBV11-1 to TRBJ1-1; D is unresolved. V lost 5 bases, J lost 3 bases, and 10 bases lay in between. Looked up from germline, CDR1 is SGHAT and CDR2 is FQDESV (reference sequence). The CDR3 has 13 amino acids. CDR3 DNA sequence: TGTGCCAGCAGCGGCGATATGGACACTGAAGCTTTCTTT. Translated: CASSGDMDTEAFF.

This clonotype was observed a handful of times. The chain carries TRBV29-1 and TRBJ2-1; TRBD1 aligns across 10 bases. With V trimmed by 5 bases and J by 6 bases, 19 bases remained unmatched. This CDR3 spans 18 amino acids. The germline V gene encodes CDR1 SQVTM and CDR2 ANQGSEA. This CDR3 is CSVFGQGGNQLGRNEQFF. CDR3 DNA sequence: TGCAGCGTTTTTGGACAGGGGGGCAATCAATTGGGCCGCAATGAGCAGTTCTTC.

This clonotype showed up just a few times. The chain employs TRBV7-9 and TRBJ2-5, with D uncertain. This CDR3 is 14 amino acids long. Trimming shortened V by 6 bases and J by 7 bases, and 18 bases separated the two germline ends. Germline V gives CDR1 SEHNR, CDR2 FQNEAQ (reference sequence). The DNA for the CDR3 is TGTGCCAGCAGGACCGGCCTGGTCGATGGGACCCAGTACTTC. The encoded protein is CASRTGLVDGTQYF.